The rows below give T cell receptor beta chains drawn from one sample of a study of cytomegalovirus exposure and HLA in healthy donors. Assay used: immunoSEQ multiplex PCR; TCRdb lists only in-frame clones, some missing. The sample consists of approximately 150,000 clones, about 71% of them appearing once. The material sequenced was PBMCs. Every receptor here comes from a woman in her twenties or thirties in good health and CMV-seronegative. Both conserved end residues are part of each CDR3. D genes are given only for firm matches. The size field is filled for only some rows; it gives once, few, many or a size class.

j_call	d_call	clone_size	v_call	cdr3_nt	cdr3_aa
TRBJ1-6	-	-	TRBV21-1	TGTGCCAGCTTTAGGGCGGGGATTAATTCACCCCTCCACTTT	CASFRAGINSPLHF
TRBJ1-1	TRBD1	few	TRBV2	TGTGCCAGCATTTCAGGGGGAGGCACTGAAGCTTTCTTT	CASISGGGTEAFF
TRBJ2-7	TRBD1	-	TRBV5-5	TGTGCCAGCAGCTCTACTCCGGGACAGGACTACGAGCAGTACTTC	CASSSTPGQDYEQYF
TRBJ2-7	TRBD2	-	TRBV5-1	TGCGCCAGCAGCTTGGTTGCGGGAGAGTACGAGCAGTACTTC	CASSLVAGEYEQYF
TRBJ1-1	TRBD1	-	TRBV6-1	TGTGCCAGCGTCCGGACAGGGGCCACTGAAGCTTTCTTT	CASVRTGATEAFF
TRBJ2-6	-	-	TRBV30	TGTGCCTGGAGTACGGACAGCTCTGGGGCCAACGTCCTGACTTTC	CAWSTDSSGANVLTF
TRBJ2-1	TRBD1	-	TRBV6-1	TGTGCCAGCAGTGAATGGGGGCGGGACAGGGACAATGAGCAGTTCTTC	CASSEWGRDRDNEQFF
TRBJ2-2	-	-	TRBV13	TGTGCCAGCAGCTCGGACATAACGAACACCGGGGAGCTGTTTTTT	CASSSDITNTGELFF
TRBJ2-2	-	-	TRBV2	TGTGCCAGCAGTGAAAGACAGTATGGGGAGCTGTTTTTT	CASSERQYGELFF
TRBJ2-2	-	once	TRBV7-6	TGTGCCAGCAGCCCCGGGGGCACCGGGGAGCTGTTTTTT	CASSPGGTGELFF